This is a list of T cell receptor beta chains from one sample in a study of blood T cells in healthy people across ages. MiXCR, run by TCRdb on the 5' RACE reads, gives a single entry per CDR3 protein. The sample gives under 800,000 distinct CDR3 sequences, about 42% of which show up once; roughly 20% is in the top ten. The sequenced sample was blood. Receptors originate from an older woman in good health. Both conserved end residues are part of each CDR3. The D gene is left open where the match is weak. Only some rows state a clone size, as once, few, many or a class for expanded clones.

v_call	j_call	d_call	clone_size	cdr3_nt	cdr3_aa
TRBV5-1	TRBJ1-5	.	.	TGCGCCAGCAGCAGCGGACAGCCTAATCAGCCCCAGCATTTT	CASSSGQPNQPQHF
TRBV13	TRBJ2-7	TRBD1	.	TGTGCCAGCAGCTTGGACAGGGAAGTTTTCGGCGAGCAGTACTTC	CASSLDREVFGEQYF
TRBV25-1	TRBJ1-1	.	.	TGTGCCAGCGGGGTCACAGGGATGAACACTGAAGCTTTCTTT	CASGVTGMNTEAFF
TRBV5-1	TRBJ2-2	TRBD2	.	TGCGCCAGCAGCGCCCGACTCCCGGGACTAGCGGGGGGGCTCTCGACCGGGGAGCTGTTTTTT	CASSARLPGLAGGLSTGELFF
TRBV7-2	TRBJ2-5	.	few	TGTGCCAGCAGCCCCGACTACAGTTCCAAGACCCAGTACTTC	CASSPDYSSKTQYF
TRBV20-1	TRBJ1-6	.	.	TGCAGTGCTAGTCCCCAGGGCTCGTCCTATAATTCACCCCTCCACTTT	CSASPQGSSYNSPLHF
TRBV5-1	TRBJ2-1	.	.	TGCGCCAGCAGCTTCCTCCGTTCGGGCGGGATGTTCAACAATGAGCAGTTCTTC	CASSFLRSGGMFNNEQFF
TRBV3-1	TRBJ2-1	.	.	TGTGCCAGCAGCCAAGATGCGGGTGGGAATGAGCAGTTCTTC	CASSQDAGGNEQFF
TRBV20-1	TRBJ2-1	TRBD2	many	TGCAGTGCCTTGACTAGCGGGAGGGATGAGCAGTTCTTC	CSALTSGRDEQFF
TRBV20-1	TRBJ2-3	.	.	TGCAGTGCTGCGCTCCCGGGGAAATGGACGCAGTATTTT	CSAALPGKWTQYF
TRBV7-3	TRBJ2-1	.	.	TGTGCCAGCAGCTTTATCGGGCAGGGGAGTAACAATGAGCAGTTCTTC	CASSFIGQGSNNEQFF
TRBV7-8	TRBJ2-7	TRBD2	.	TGTGCCACCAGCTTAGCGGGCGGGGTAGAGCAGTACTTC	CATSLAGGVEQYF
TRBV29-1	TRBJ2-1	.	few	TGCAGCGTTGTGCGCCTAGCCGTGACCAATGAGCAGTTCTTC	CSVVRLAVTNEQFF
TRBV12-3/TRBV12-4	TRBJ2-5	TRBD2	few	TGTGCCAGCAGTTTAGATCGGCTAGCGGGAGTAGGGAATGAGCAGTACTTC	CASSLDRLAGVGNEQYF
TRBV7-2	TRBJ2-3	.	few	TGTGCCAGCAGCTCGATACGGTCGATGTATTTT	CASSSIRSMYF
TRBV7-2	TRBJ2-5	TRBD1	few	TGTGCCAGCAGCTTAAGAGGACAGGGTGGTAGAGAGACCCAGTACTTC	CASSLRGQGGRETQYF
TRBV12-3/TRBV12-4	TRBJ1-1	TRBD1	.	TGTGCCAACAGGGGGGAAGTTGAAGCTTTCTTT	CANRGEVEAFF
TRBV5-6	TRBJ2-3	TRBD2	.	TGTGCCAGCAGCTCCATGGGACTAGCGGGACCCAGGGGTACGCAGTATTTT	CASSSMGLAGPRGTQYF
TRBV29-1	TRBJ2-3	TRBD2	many	TGCAGCGTTGTTCGGGGGGGCGGAGTAGGAGATACGCAGTATTTT	CSVVRGGGVGDTQYF
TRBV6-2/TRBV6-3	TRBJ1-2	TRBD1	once	TGTGCCAGCAGCACGGACAGGGCTCAAGGCTACACCTTC	CASSTDRAQGYTF
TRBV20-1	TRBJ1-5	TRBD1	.	TGCAGTGCTAGGACGAATCACAGGGGACCTAATCAGCCCCAGCATTTT	CSARTNHRGPNQPQHF
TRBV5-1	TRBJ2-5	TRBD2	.	TGCGCCAGCAGCCCTGGACTAGCGGGGTATCAAGAGACCCAGTACTTC	CASSPGLAGYQETQYF
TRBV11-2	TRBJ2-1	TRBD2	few	TGTGCCAGCAGCTTAGAAGGGGTGAGGACTAGCGGGGGGTACAATGAGCAGTTCTTC	CASSLEGVRTSGGYNEQFF
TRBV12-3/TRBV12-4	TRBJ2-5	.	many	TGTGCCAGCAGACCAGGCGGGGCCGGCGTGGAGACCCAGTACTTC	CASRPGGAGVETQYF
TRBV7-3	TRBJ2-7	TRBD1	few	TGTGCCAGCAGCGCCTACCCTACGGGACAGCTATCCTACGAGCAGTACTTC	CASSAYPTGQLSYEQYF
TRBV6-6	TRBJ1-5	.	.	TGTGCCAGCAGTTCCGGACAGACCTATAGCAATCGGCCCCAGCATTTT	CASSSGQTYSNRPQHF
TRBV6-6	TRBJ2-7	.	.	TGTGCCAGCAGCACCAATCCAAGGACCTACGAGCAGTACTTC	CASSTNPRTYEQYF
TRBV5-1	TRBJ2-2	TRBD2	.	TGCGCCAGCAGCTTGGATTCTAGCGGGAAGGTCGGGGAGCTGTTTTTT	CASSLDSSGKVGELFF
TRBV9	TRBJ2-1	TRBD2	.	TGTGCCAGCAGCGTTCGACTAGCGGGATCCTACAATGAGCAGTTCTTC	CASSVRLAGSYNEQFF
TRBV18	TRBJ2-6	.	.	TGTGCCAGCCTGCAGGGCTCTGGGGCCAACGTCCTGACTTTC	CASLQGSGANVLTF
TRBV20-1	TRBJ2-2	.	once	TGCAGTGCTAGAGGAAACATAAACACCGGGGAGCTGTTTTTT	CSARGNINTGELFF
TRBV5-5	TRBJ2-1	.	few	TGTGCCAGCAGCTTGGAGGGCGGAAGCAATGAGCAGTTCTTC	CASSLEGGSNEQFF
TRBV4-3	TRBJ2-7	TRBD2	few	TGCGCCAGCAGCCAAGAAATAGTACTAGCGGGAGGTCTCGAGCAGTACTTC	CASSQEIVLAGGLEQYF
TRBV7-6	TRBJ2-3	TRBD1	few	TGTGCCCCCAAGACCTGGGACAGGGGGCGACGTGGAGATACGCAGTATTTT	CAPKTWDRGRRGDTQYF
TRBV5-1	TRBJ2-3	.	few	TGCGCCAGCAGCTTCCTAGGGGGGGGCCTCACAGATACGCAGTATTTT	CASSFLGGGLTDTQYF
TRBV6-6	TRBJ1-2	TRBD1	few	TGTGCCAGCAGTCACCGACAGGGGGGCGGCTACACCTTC	CASSHRQGGGYTF
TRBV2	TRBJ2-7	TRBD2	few	TGTGCCAGCAGCCCGGGGCGGACTAGCGGCTCCTACGAGCAGTACTTC	CASSPGRTSGSYEQYF
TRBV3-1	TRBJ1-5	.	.	TGTGCCAGCAGCCACGGCAATCAGCCCCAGCATTTT	CASSHGNQPQHF
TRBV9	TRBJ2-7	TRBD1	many	TGTGCCAGCAGCGCGGGACAGGGGACCTACGAGCAGTACTTC	CASSAGQGTYEQYF
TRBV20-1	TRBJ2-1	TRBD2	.	TGCAGTGCTCCCCGGGTAGCGGGGAACAATGAGCAGTTCTTC	CSAPRVAGNNEQFF
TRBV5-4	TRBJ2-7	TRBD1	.	TGTGCCAGCAGCTGGGGAAAACCGGGACAGGACTACGAGCAGTACTTC	CASSWGKPGQDYEQYF
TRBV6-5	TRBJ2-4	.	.	TGTGTCAGCAGGTCGGGGACAATTTCCTACAATGAGCAGTACTTC	CVSRSGTISYNEQYF
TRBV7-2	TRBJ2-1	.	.	TGTGCCAGCAGCTCCCCGCCCCAGACCCAGTTCTTC	CASSSPPQTQFF
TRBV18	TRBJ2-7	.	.	TGTGCCAGCTCCACGGCGGGCAGAGACGAGCAGTACTTC	CASSTAGRDEQYF
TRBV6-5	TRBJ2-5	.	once	TGTGCCAGCAGTTACTCGAGCTATGTTCCGAAGGAGCAGTACTTC	CASSYSSYVPKEQYF
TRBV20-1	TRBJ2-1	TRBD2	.	TGCAGTGCTAGTATACCGGGACTACCCCAAAAGCAGTTCTTC	CSASIPGLPQKQFF
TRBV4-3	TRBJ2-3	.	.	TGCGCCAGCAGCGGATGGACGGGGGTCGGGACAGATACGCAGTATTTT	CASSGWTGVGTDTQYF
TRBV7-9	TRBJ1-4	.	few	TGTGCCAGCAGCTTGGCTGAACAGGGACTGTTTTTT	CASSLAEQGLFF
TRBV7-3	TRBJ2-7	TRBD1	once	TGTGCCAGCAGCTTCGGGGACAGGGGCCATGAGCAGTACTTC	CASSFGDRGHEQYF
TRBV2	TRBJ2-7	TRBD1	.	TGTGCCAGCAGTAGACAGGGGGCGTACGGGTCCGAGCAGTACTTC	CASSRQGAYGSEQYF
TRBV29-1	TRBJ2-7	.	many	TGCAGCGGGGGACACAACTACGAGCAGTACTTC	CSGGHNYEQYF
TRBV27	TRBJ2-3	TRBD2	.	TGTGCCAGCAGGGGACTAGCGTTCACAGATACGCAGTATTTT	CASRGLAFTDTQYF
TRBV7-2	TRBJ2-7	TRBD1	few	TGTGCCAGCAGTTTCGGACAGGGAGTTCCCTACGAGCAGTACTTC	CASSFGQGVPYEQYF
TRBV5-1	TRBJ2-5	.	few	TGCGCCAGCAGCTCCACTTTCCCGGCCGAGCAAGAGACCCAGTACTTC	CASSSTFPAEQETQYF
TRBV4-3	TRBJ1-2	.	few	TGCGCCAGCAGCCAAGAAAGACAGGCACAGGGTGATGGCTACACCTTC	CASSQERQAQGDGYTF
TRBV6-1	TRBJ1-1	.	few	TGTGCCAGCAGTGAAGCATTGACCACTGAAGCTTTCTTT	CASSEALTTEAFF
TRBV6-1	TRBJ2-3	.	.	TGTGCCAGCAGTGGAAGCAACGTAGATACGCAGTATTTT	CASSGSNVDTQYF